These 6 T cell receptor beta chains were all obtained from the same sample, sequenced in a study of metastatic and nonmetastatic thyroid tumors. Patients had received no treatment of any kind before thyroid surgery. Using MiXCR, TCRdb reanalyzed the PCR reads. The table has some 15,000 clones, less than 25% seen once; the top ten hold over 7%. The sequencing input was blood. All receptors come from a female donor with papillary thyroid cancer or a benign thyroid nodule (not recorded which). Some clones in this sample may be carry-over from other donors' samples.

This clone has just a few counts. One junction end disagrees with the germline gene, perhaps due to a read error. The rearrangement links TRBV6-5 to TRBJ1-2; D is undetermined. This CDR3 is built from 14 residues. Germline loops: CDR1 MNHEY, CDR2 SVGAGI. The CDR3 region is CASIYSRWIYGYTF. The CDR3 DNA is TGTGCCAGCATTTACTCGAGGTGGATCTATGGCTACACCTTC.

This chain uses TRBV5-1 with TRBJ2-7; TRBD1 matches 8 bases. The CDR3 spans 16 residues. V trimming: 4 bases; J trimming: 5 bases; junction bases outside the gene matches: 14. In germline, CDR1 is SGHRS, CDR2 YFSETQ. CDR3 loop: CASSPAQGARSDEQYF. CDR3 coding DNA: TGCGCCAGCAGCCCCGCGCAGGGGGCGCGCAGTGACGAGCAGTACTTC.

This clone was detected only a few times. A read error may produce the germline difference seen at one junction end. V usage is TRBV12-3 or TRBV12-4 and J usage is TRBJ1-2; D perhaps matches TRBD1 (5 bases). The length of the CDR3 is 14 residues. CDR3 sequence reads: CASSSDRDRNGYTF. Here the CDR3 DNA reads TGTGCCAGTAGTTCAGACCGGGACCGTAATGGCTACACCTTC.

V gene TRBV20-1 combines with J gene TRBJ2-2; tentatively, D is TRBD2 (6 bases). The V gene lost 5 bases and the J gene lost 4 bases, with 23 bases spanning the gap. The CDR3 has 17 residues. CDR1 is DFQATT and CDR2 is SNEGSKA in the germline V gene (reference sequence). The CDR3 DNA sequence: TGCAGTGCTCAGGGCCATTTTGCTAGCGTGGGCACCGGGGAGCTGTTTTTT. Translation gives CSAQGHFASVGTGELFF.

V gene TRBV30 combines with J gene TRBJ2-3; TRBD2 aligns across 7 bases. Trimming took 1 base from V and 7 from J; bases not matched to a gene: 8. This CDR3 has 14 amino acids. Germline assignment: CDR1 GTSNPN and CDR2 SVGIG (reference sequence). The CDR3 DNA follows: TGTGCCTGGAGTGAGGGCGGGAGTGCTTATACGCAGTATTTT. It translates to CAWSEGGSAYTQYF.

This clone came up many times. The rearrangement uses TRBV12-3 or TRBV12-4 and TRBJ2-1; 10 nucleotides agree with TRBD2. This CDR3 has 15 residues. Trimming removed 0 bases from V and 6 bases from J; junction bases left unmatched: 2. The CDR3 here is CASSLAVAGGNEQFF. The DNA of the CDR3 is TGTGCCAGCAGTTTAGCGGTAGCGGGGGGCAATGAGCAGTTCTTC.